Each of the 22 T cell receptor beta chains below was sequenced from the same sample in a study of cytomegalovirus exposure and HLA in healthy donors. The PCR had 60 Vbeta and 13 Jbeta primers. Only in-frame clones appear in the TCRdb table, and some are missing; sequencing was by immunoSEQ multiplex PCR. The table has fewer than 300,000 clones, roughly 88% seen once. Sequencing input: PBMCs. These receptors were obtained from a man aged 35 to 55 in good health and CMV-seropositive.

The V call is TRBV10-2, the J call TRBJ1-5, with 7 bases lining up with TRBD1. Germline-derived CDR1 and CDR2 are WSHSY and SAAADI. The V gene end was trimmed by 10 bases and the J gene end by 0 bases; junction bases not matched to a gene: 6. This CDR3 contains 14 residues. CDR3 sequence: CATGQEYSNQPQHF. The CDR3 DNA reads TGCGCCACTGGACAGGAGTATAGCAATCAGCCCCAGCATTTT.

The V and J genes are TRBV5-4 and TRBJ2-3; 8 bases align to TRBD2. The junction had 9 bases not matched to a gene; V was cut back by 4 bases and J by 2 bases. The germline V gene has CDR1 SGHNT and CDR2 YYREEE (reference sequence). The CDR3 totals 16 residues. For the CDR3, the DNA is TGTGCCAGCAGCCCGCAGAATAGCGGGGTCACAGATACGCAGTATTTT. Amino acids: CASSPQNSGVTDTQYF. The full variable domain, rest sourced from reference TRBV5-4 and TRBJ2-3, is ETGVTQSPTHLIKTRGQQVTLRCSSQSGHNTVSWYQQALGQGPQFIFQYYREEENGRGNFPPRFSGLQFPNYSSELNVNALELDDSALYLCASSPQNSGVTDTQYFGPGTRLTVL.

The chain carries TRBV28 and TRBJ2-7; possible D gene TRBD2, 5 bases. Germline CDR1 MDHEN, CDR2 SYDVKM. This CDR3 is 14 amino acids long. The V gene lost 8 bases and the J gene lost 0 bases, with 14 bases spanning the gap. The CDR3 reads CASREGASSYEQYF. The DNA of the CDR3 is TGTGCCAGCCGTGAGGGTGCCAGCTCCTACGAGCAGTACTTC.

This clone was counted a few times. The chain combines TRBV5-1 with TRBJ2-7; 8 bases map to TRBD1. In germline, CDR1 is SGHRS, CDR2 YFSETQ. Losses at the gene ends were 1 base for V and 3 bases for J; bases not matched to a gene: 6. This CDR3 is built from 15 residues. In DNA, the CDR3 is TGCGCCAGCAGCTTGAGCAGACAGGGGATCTACGAGCAGTACTTC. Translated: CASSLSRQGIYEQYF.

The chain combines TRBV2 with TRBJ1-5; 7 bases are a match to TRBD1. CDR1 SNHLY and CDR2 FYNNEI come from the germline V gene. This CDR3 is 13 amino acids long. The V gene end was trimmed by 6 bases and the J gene end by 7 bases; junction bases not matched to a gene: 6. In nucleotides, the CDR3 is TGTGCCAGCAGATTTCAGGGGGACCAGCCCCAGCATTTT. This gives the protein CASRFQGDQPQHF.

The chain uses TRBV7-2 and TRBJ2-1; D remains ambiguous. The CDR3 contains 17 residues. Trimming cost V 1 base and J 3 bases, with 16 bases left between them. CDR1 and CDR2 from the germline V gene are SGHTA and FQGNSA. The CDR3 loop is CASSLEFRSVIYNEQFF. The CDR3 DNA sequence: TGTGCCAGCAGCTTAGAGTTTAGGAGCGTTATCTACAATGAGCAGTTCTTC.

V is TRBV28 and J is TRBJ1-5, with D perhaps matching TRBD1 (5 bases). Deletions cut 5 bases from V and 5 bases from J, with 19 bases between. Per the germline V gene, CDR1 is MDHEN and CDR2 is SYDVKM. The CDR3 has 16 residues. The CDR3: CASSTRAREGDQPQHF. The CDR3 DNA reads as TGTGCCAGCAGTACAAGGGCCAGGGAAGGCGATCAGCCCCAGCATTTT.

Here the CDR3 reads CASNRPGEGGYTF. The CDR3 bases are TGTGCCAGCAATCGCCCCGGGGAAGGTGGCTACACCTTC. The chain is built from TRBV6-6 and TRBJ1-2; D is unclear. From germline, CDR1 is MNHNY and CDR2 SVGAGI (reference sequence). The CDR3 spans 13 residues. V was shortened by 7 bases and J by 7 bases, with 16 bases between the two germline ends.

The chain has TRBV6-5 and TRBJ1-1, with unresolved D. Trimming shortened V by 2 bases and J by 0 bases, and 10 bases separated the two germline ends. The CDR3 contains 15 residues. Germline CDR1 is MNHEY and CDR2 is SVGAGI. In nucleotides, the CDR3 is TGTGCCAGCAGTTACGTCCGAACGGTGAACACTGAAGCTTTCTTT. This sequence encodes CASSYVRTVNTEAFF.

The CDR3 region has the DNA TGTGCCAGCAGAGAGGGACTAGCGGGAGTTGCAAATGAGCAGTTCTTC. Residues: CASREGLAGVANEQFF. The V gene is TRBV27, the J gene TRBJ2-1; 14 bases align to TRBD2. The ends lost 6 bases at V and 7 bases at J; junction bases unmatched: 8. CDR1 and CDR2 from the germline V gene are MNHEY and SMNVEV (reference sequence). The CDR3 has 16 residues.

The J gene is TRBJ2-3, the V gene TRBV4-2; 14 positions match TRBD2. V trimming: 0 bases; J trimming: 7 bases; junction bases outside the gene matches: 3. The CDR3 extends over 16 amino acids. Per the germline V gene, CDR1 is LGHNA and CDR2 is YNFKEQ. DNA for the CDR3: TGTGCCAGCAGCCAAGAGGGACTAGCGGGAGTAAATACGCAGTATTTT. Its translation: CASSQEGLAGVNTQYF.

V usage is TRBV5-1 and J usage is TRBJ2-2, with TRBD2 matching 14 bases. In germline, CDR1 is SGHRS, CDR2 YFSETQ. Trimming took 4 bases from V and 5 from J; bases not matched to a gene: 13. This CDR3 spans 19 amino acids. CDR3 sequence: CASSPSAGGLAGVTGELFF. CDR3 DNA sequence: TGCGCCAGCAGCCCATCAGCTGGGGGACTAGCGGGAGTAACCGGGGAGCTGTTTTTT.

This clone was recorded once. The same CDR3 also results from other DNA sequences found in this sample. The gene calls are TRBV5-4 and TRBJ2-7, with 10 positions matching TRBD1. The CDR3 sequence is 15 residues long. Germline V gene lookup returns CDR1 SGHNT and CDR2 YYREEE (reference sequence). With V trimmed by 1 base and J by 1 base, 2 bases remained unmatched. In nucleotides, the CDR3 is TGTGCCAGCAGCTTGCCGGGACAGGGGTCCTACGAGCAGTACTTC. As protein: CASSLPGQGSYEQYF. The full variable domain, with the rest looked up from reference TRBV5-4 and TRBJ2-7, is ETGVTQSPTHLIKTRGQQVTLRCSSQSGHNTVSWYQQALGQGPQFIFQYYREEENGRGNFPPRFSGLQFPNYSSELNVNALELDDSALYLCASSLPGQGSYEQYFGPGTRLTVT.

In regard to this clone: Other DNA sequences of this sample code for an identical CDR3. The chain carries TRBV29-1 and TRBJ2-7, with D possibly being TRBD1 (6 bases). V was shortened by 6 bases and J by 6 bases, with 15 bases between the two germline ends. This CDR3 is 12 amino acids long. CDR1 SQVTM and CDR2 ANQGSEA come from the germline V gene. In DNA form, the CDR3 reads TGCAGCGTAACCGACAGGAACCCCGAGCAGTACTTC. Translating gives CSVTDRNPEQYF.

The chain has TRBV5-1 and TRBJ1-2; TRBD1 agrees at 7 bases. The V segment lost 2 bases and the J segment 4 bases; nucleotides outside the gene matches: 14. The germline V gene has CDR1 SGHRS and CDR2 YFSETQ. The CDR3 runs to 17 residues. The CDR3 here is CASSLRRDSGPGYGYTF. The CDR3 nucleotides read TGCGCCAGCAGCTTACGTCGGGACAGCGGACCGGGCTATGGCTACACCTTC.

The V call is TRBV18, the J call TRBJ2-1; no definite D call. The CDR3 runs to 15 residues. Germline lookup yields CDR1 KGHSH and CDR2 LQKENI. The V end lost 1 base, the J end lost 5 bases, and 12 bases lay between the germline ends. The CDR3 sequence is CASSPLRSEDNEQFF. The CDR3 DNA reads as TGTGCCAGCTCACCACTTCGCAGCGAGGACAATGAGCAGTTCTTC.

The V call is TRBV25-1, the J call TRBJ2-1; 9 bases fit TRBD2. The germline V gene has CDR1 MGHDK and CDR2 SYGVNS. V lost 3 bases, J lost 6 bases, and 6 bases stayed unmatched. The CDR3 extends over 15 amino acids. CDR3 nucleotide sequence: TGTGCCAGCAGTGACTCCCTAGCGGGGCCCAATGAGCAGTTCTTC. It translates to CASSDSLAGPNEQFF.

DNA of the CDR3: TGTGCCTGGAGTGTACTGGGCCTTACTAGCACAGATACGCAGTATTTT. Translating it yields CAWSVLGLTSTDTQYF. The chain carries TRBV30 and TRBJ2-3; D is ambiguous. This CDR3 region has 16 residues. Trimming took 0 bases from V and 0 from J, leaving 13 bases between them. The germline CDR1 and CDR2 sequences are GTSNPN and SVGIG (reference sequence).

The chain uses TRBV28 and TRBJ1-2; a possible D gene is TRBD1 (5 bases). Per germline, CDR1 MDHEN and CDR2 SYDVKM. V lost 2 bases and J 6 bases, leaving 13 bases between the germline ends. CDR3 length equals 14 residues. The CDR3 DNA reads as TGTGCCAGCAGTTTACAGGGCAGGGTGCATGGCTACACCTTC. It translates to CASSLQGRVHGYTF.

Only one count was recorded for this clone. The chain employs TRBV2 and TRBJ2-1, with 10 bases matching TRBD2. This CDR3 has 16 residues. The ends lost 2 bases at V and 9 bases at J; junction bases unmatched: 10. Germline-derived CDR1 and CDR2 are SNHLY and FYNNEI. This CDR3 is CASSEFSSGSGGEQFF. As DNA, the CDR3 is TGTGCCAGCAGTGAATTCTCTAGCGGGAGTGGGGGTGAGCAGTTCTTC. The full variable domain, its missing parts supplied by reference TRBV2 and TRBJ2-1, is EPEVTQTPSHQVTQMGQEVILRCVPISNHLYFYWYRQILGQKVEFLVSFYNNEISEKSEIFDDQFSVERPDGSNFTLKIRSTKLEDSAMYFCASSEFSSGSGGEQFFGPGTRLTVL.

The gene calls are TRBV6-6 and TRBJ2-5, with 12 bases lining up with TRBD1. Trimming took 5 bases from V and 14 from J; bases not matched to a gene: 15. Per germline, CDR1 MNHNY and CDR2 SVGAGI (reference sequence). The CDR3 runs 15 residues. CDR3 amino acids: CASSAPGQGAQTGYF. In DNA form, the CDR3 reads TGTGCCAGCAGTGCTCCGGGACAGGGGGCGCAGACCGGCTACTTC.

The V gene is TRBV29-1, the J gene TRBJ1-2; no firm D call. Trimming removed 4 bases from V and 3 bases from J, with 9 bases in between. The CDR3 is 12 residues long. Germline V gene data show CDR1 as SQVTM and CDR2 as ANQGSEA. CDR3 coding DNA: TGCAGCGTTGCCGGGAGAGACTATGGCTACACCTTC. It codes for CSVAGRDYGYTF.